The rows below give T cell receptor beta chains drawn from one sample of a study of shared clonotypes between healthy human individuals. TCRdb keeps only in-frame clones here, not all; method: immunoSEQ multiplex PCR. The data contain about 670,000 clones, around 72% of them singletons. The sample was memory CD4+ T cells sorted from blood. These receptors came from a woman aged 25 to 45 in good health. The CDR3 runs from the conserved cysteine through the conserved F or W. The order of the fields is J gene, clone size, D gene, CDR3 length, V gene, CDR3 DNA, CDR3 protein. A D gene is named only where the DNA matches it firmly. Rows give clone size only sometimes, using once, few, many, or a class for an expanded clone.

J gene: TRBJ1-1; clone size: once; D gene: NA; CDR3 length: 15; V gene: TRBV6-1; CDR3 DNA: TGTGCCAGCAGTGATCCGGTCTACGGGACGGTTGAAGCTTTCTTT; CDR3 protein: CASSDPVYGTVEAFF
J gene: TRBJ2-1; clone size: NA; D gene: NA; CDR3 length: 14; V gene: TRBV9; CDR3 DNA: TGTGCCAGCAGCGTAGGGTACATTAACAATGAGCAGTTCTTC; CDR3 protein: CASSVGYINNEQFF
J gene: TRBJ1-4; clone size: NA; D gene: NA; CDR3 length: 15; V gene: TRBV28; CDR3 DNA: TGTGCCAGCAGCCCTCGGGCCATGGCTGGAGAAAAACTGTTTTTT; CDR3 protein: CASSPRAMAGEKLFF
J gene: TRBJ2-5; clone size: NA; D gene: NA; CDR3 length: 11; V gene: TRBV30; CDR3 DNA: TGTGCCTGGAGCCGTCAAGAGACCCAGTACTTC; CDR3 protein: CAWSRQETQYF
J gene: TRBJ2-5; clone size: NA; D gene: NA; CDR3 length: 13; V gene: TRBV2; CDR3 DNA: TGTGCCAGCACAGGACAGCCGAAAGAGACCCAGTACTTC; CDR3 protein: CASTGQPKETQYF
J gene: TRBJ2-7; clone size: many; D gene: NA; CDR3 length: 18; V gene: TRBV4-1; CDR3 DNA: TGCGCCAGCAGCCAAACGGTCGCTACCTTAGGGTTCCCCCACGAGCAGTACTTC; CDR3 protein: CASSQTVATLGFPHEQYF
J gene: TRBJ1-5; clone size: few; D gene: NA; CDR3 length: 14; V gene: TRBV27; CDR3 DNA: TGTGCCAGCAGTCCTCCGGGGGGCCGCCAGCCCCAGCATTTT; CDR3 protein: CASSPPGGRQPQHF
J gene: TRBJ2-1; clone size: NA; D gene: TRBD2; CDR3 length: 16; V gene: TRBV28; CDR3 DNA: TGTGCCAGCAGTCCCCCCGAGCGGGAAATGATAAATGAGCAGTTCTTC; CDR3 protein: CASSPPEREMINEQFF
J gene: TRBJ2-1; clone size: NA; D gene: NA; CDR3 length: 13; V gene: TRBV6-6; CDR3 DNA: TGTGCCAGCAGTTACGCGCGGAACAATGAGCAGTTCTTC; CDR3 protein: CASSYARNNEQFF
J gene: TRBJ2-5; clone size: few; D gene: NA; CDR3 length: 14; V gene: TRBV6-1; CDR3 DNA: TGTGCCAGCAGTGCACAACTTGGGGAAGGGACCCAGTACTTC; CDR3 protein: CASSAQLGEGTQYF
J gene: TRBJ2-7; clone size: NA; D gene: TRBD2; CDR3 length: 16; V gene: TRBV7-8; CDR3 DNA: TGTGCCAGCAGCTTAGCGAGACTAGCGGGAGTACGCGAGCAGTACTTC; CDR3 protein: CASSLARLAGVREQYF
J gene: TRBJ2-5; clone size: many; D gene: TRBD2; CDR3 length: 15; V gene: TRBV7-6; CDR3 DNA: TGTGCCAGCAGCTTAGGGACTAGCGGACAAGAGACCCAGTACTTC; CDR3 protein: CASSLGTSGQETQYF
J gene: TRBJ1-1; clone size: few; D gene: NA; CDR3 length: 14; V gene: TRBV29-1; CDR3 DNA: TGCAGCGTTGTAGTTCGGGGGACGAACACTGAAGCTTTCTTT; CDR3 protein: CSVVVRGTNTEAFF
J gene: TRBJ2-6; clone size: NA; D gene: NA; CDR3 length: 14; V gene: TRBV6-5; CDR3 DNA: TGTGCCAGCCGTGAGAGGTCTGGGGCCAACGTCCTGACTTTC; CDR3 protein: CASRERSGANVLTF
J gene: TRBJ2-1; clone size: few; D gene: NA; CDR3 length: 14; V gene: TRBV11-1; CDR3 DNA: TGTGCCAGCAGCTTAAGGGGGGTTGTATCTGAGCAGTTCTTC; CDR3 protein: CASSLRGVVSEQFF
J gene: TRBJ2-1; clone size: NA; D gene: NA; CDR3 length: 14; V gene: TRBV29-1; CDR3 DNA: TGCAGCGTTGATATAAGCGGAACCTACAATGAGCAGTTCTTC; CDR3 protein: CSVDISGTYNEQFF
J gene: TRBJ2-7; clone size: NA; D gene: NA; CDR3 length: 15; V gene: TRBV2; CDR3 DNA: TGTGCCAGCAGTGAATTGCGCGGAGGCATCGGAGAGCAGTACTTC; CDR3 protein: CASSELRGGIGEQYF
J gene: TRBJ2-4; clone size: few; D gene: TRBD1; CDR3 length: 13; V gene: TRBV28; CDR3 DNA: TGTGCCAGCAGCGAGGGACAGCAAAACATTCAGTACTTC; CDR3 protein: CASSEGQQNIQYF
J gene: TRBJ2-6; clone size: NA; D gene: NA; CDR3 length: 14; V gene: TRBV7-3; CDR3 DNA: TGTGCCAGCAGCTTAACCTCTGGGGCCAACGTCCTGACTTTC; CDR3 protein: CASSLTSGANVLTF
J gene: TRBJ2-1; clone size: NA; D gene: TRBD2; CDR3 length: 14; V gene: TRBV18; CDR3 DNA: TGTGCCAGCTCACCAGCCGGGACTACTCGCGAGCAGTTCTTC; CDR3 protein: CASSPAGTTREQFF
J gene: TRBJ1-2; clone size: NA; D gene: NA; CDR3 length: 18; V gene: TRBV27; CDR3 DNA: TGTGCCAGCAGTTTAAGCGTACCGAGTCCCTTTTCTAACTATGGCTACACCTTC; CDR3 protein: CASSLSVPSPFSNYGYTF
J gene: TRBJ2-2; clone size: NA; D gene: TRBD2; CDR3 length: 19; V gene: TRBV27; CDR3 DNA: TGTGCCAGCAGTCCCCGGAAGCGGGGCCTCCGTCCGAACACCGGGGAGCTGTTTTTT; CDR3 protein: CASSPRKRGLRPNTGELFF
J gene: TRBJ1-5; clone size: once; D gene: TRBD1; CDR3 length: 17; V gene: TRBV15; CDR3 DNA: TGTGCCACCAGCAGAGTAACAGGGGTTATAGGCAATCAGCCCCAGCATTTT; CDR3 protein: CATSRVTGVIGNQPQHF
J gene: TRBJ2-7; clone size: few; D gene: NA; CDR3 length: 12; V gene: TRBV5-5; CDR3 DNA: TGTGCCAGCAGCTTGACAGACTACGAGCAGTACTTC; CDR3 protein: CASSLTDYEQYF
J gene: TRBJ2-7; clone size: NA; D gene: TRBD2; CDR3 length: 16; V gene: TRBV27; CDR3 DNA: TGTGCCAGCAGTTGGCGGGGGGCCGTCGTTTGCTACGAGCAGTACTTC; CDR3 protein: CASSWRGAVVCYEQYF
J gene: TRBJ1-5; clone size: NA; D gene: TRBD1; CDR3 length: 14; V gene: TRBV28; CDR3 DNA: TGTGCCAGCATGACCGGGACAGGGGTACAGCCCCAGCATTTT; CDR3 protein: CASMTGTGVQPQHF
J gene: TRBJ1-3; clone size: many; D gene: NA; CDR3 length: 13; V gene: TRBV29-1; CDR3 DNA: TGCAGCGTTGCACAGGACTTTGGAAACACCATATATTTT; CDR3 protein: CSVAQDFGNTIYF
J gene: TRBJ1-4; clone size: once; D gene: NA; CDR3 length: 16; V gene: TRBV15; CDR3 DNA: TGTGCCACCAGCAGGGGGTTGATAGCAACTAATGAAAAACTGTTTTTT; CDR3 protein: CATSRGLIATNEKLFF
J gene: TRBJ1-2; clone size: NA; D gene: TRBD1; CDR3 length: 15; V gene: TRBV6-5; CDR3 DNA: TGTGCCAGCAGCTCCGACAGGGGGCGAGGCTATGGCTACACCTTC; CDR3 protein: CASSSDRGRGYGYTF
J gene: TRBJ2-7; clone size: few; D gene: TRBD2; CDR3 length: 16; V gene: TRBV9; CDR3 DNA: TGTGCCAGCAGCGTAGGACTAGCGGGAGCTTTCGACGAGCAGTACTTC; CDR3 protein: CASSVGLAGAFDEQYF
J gene: TRBJ1-5; clone size: NA; D gene: NA; CDR3 length: 13; V gene: TRBV15; CDR3 DNA: TGTGCCACCAGCAGTGGGTCCAATCAGCCCCAGCATTTT; CDR3 protein: CATSSGSNQPQHF
J gene: TRBJ2-3; clone size: NA; D gene: NA; CDR3 length: 15; V gene: TRBV7-3; CDR3 DNA: TGTGCCAGCAGCGCCTATGCGGGGAACACAGATACGCAGTATTTT; CDR3 protein: CASSAYAGNTDTQYF
J gene: TRBJ2-2; clone size: NA; D gene: TRBD2; CDR3 length: 14; V gene: TRBV2; CDR3 DNA: TGTGCCAGCAGTGGGACTAGCGGGAGACGGGAGCTGTTTTTT; CDR3 protein: CASSGTSGRRELFF
J gene: TRBJ2-2; clone size: NA; D gene: NA; CDR3 length: 15; V gene: TRBV7-8; CDR3 DNA: TGTGCCAGCAGCCTAATTCTAGCTAACACCGGGGAGCTGTTTTTT; CDR3 protein: CASSLILANTGELFF
J gene: TRBJ1-2; clone size: NA; D gene: NA; CDR3 length: 13; V gene: TRBV4-2; CDR3 DNA: TGTGCCAGCAGCCAGGACCAAAACTATGGCTACACCTTC; CDR3 protein: CASSQDQNYGYTF
J gene: TRBJ2-3; clone size: NA; D gene: NA; CDR3 length: 11; V gene: TRBV20-1; CDR3 DNA: TGCAGTGCTCCCCCTGAAGATACGCAGTATTTT; CDR3 protein: CSAPPEDTQYF
J gene: TRBJ1-1; clone size: few; D gene: NA; CDR3 length: 15; V gene: TRBV28; CDR3 DNA: TGTGCCAGCAGTTTTGGCACGGCAGAGAACACTGAAGCTTTCTTT; CDR3 protein: CASSFGTAENTEAFF
J gene: TRBJ1-2; clone size: NA; D gene: TRBD1; CDR3 length: 15; V gene: TRBV19; CDR3 DNA: TGTGCCAGTAGTGCAGAAAGGACAGGGAGTCATGGCTACACCTTC; CDR3 protein: CASSAERTGSHGYTF
J gene: TRBJ1-5; clone size: NA; D gene: NA; CDR3 length: 14; V gene: TRBV18; CDR3 DNA: TGTGCCAGCTCACCAGGGTTGGGCAATCAGCCCCAGCATTTT; CDR3 protein: CASSPGLGNQPQHF
J gene: TRBJ2-2; clone size: NA; D gene: NA; CDR3 length: 15; V gene: TRBV6-6; CDR3 DNA: TGTGCCAGCAGTTATGGGGGGCCCGACACCGGGGAGCTGTTTTTT; CDR3 protein: CASSYGGPDTGELFF
J gene: TRBJ2-2; clone size: few; D gene: NA; CDR3 length: 16; V gene: TRBV6-4; CDR3 DNA: TGTGCCAGCAGTGACTCGAAGGGCGGACACACCGGGGAGCTGTTTTTT; CDR3 protein: CASSDSKGGHTGELFF
J gene: TRBJ1-1; clone size: NA; D gene: NA; CDR3 length: 13; V gene: TRBV30; CDR3 DNA: TGTGCCTGGAGAGAACGGGGGGCCACTGAAGCTTTCTTT; CDR3 protein: CAWRERGATEAFF
J gene: TRBJ1-5; clone size: NA; D gene: TRBD1; CDR3 length: 17; V gene: TRBV18; CDR3 DNA: TGTGCCAGCTCACCAGTTGTGGGACAGGGGGGCCATCAGCCCCAGCATTTT; CDR3 protein: CASSPVVGQGGHQPQHF
J gene: TRBJ2-2; clone size: NA; D gene: TRBD1; CDR3 length: 15; V gene: TRBV11-2; CDR3 DNA: TGTGCCAGCAGCCCGACAGGGGCTCTCACCGGGGAGCTGTTTTTT; CDR3 protein: CASSPTGALTGELFF
J gene: TRBJ2-5; clone size: once; D gene: NA; CDR3 length: 13; V gene: TRBV28; CDR3 DNA: TGTGCCAGCAGTCGGGGGACACGGGAGACCCAGTACTTC; CDR3 protein: CASSRGTRETQYF
J gene: TRBJ1-2; clone size: NA; D gene: NA; CDR3 length: 14; V gene: TRBV28; CDR3 DNA: TGTGCCAGCAGTCGGCACAGGGTTAGCTATGGCTACACCTTC; CDR3 protein: CASSRHRVSYGYTF
J gene: TRBJ2-7; clone size: NA; D gene: NA; CDR3 length: 13; V gene: TRBV5-5; CDR3 DNA: TGTGCCAGCAGCCTGACCCCTAGAACCGAGCAGTACTTC; CDR3 protein: CASSLTPRTEQYF
J gene: TRBJ2-7; clone size: NA; D gene: NA; CDR3 length: 12; V gene: TRBV28; CDR3 DNA: TGTGCCAGCAGTTTTGGAGTTTACGAGCAGTACTTC; CDR3 protein: CASSFGVYEQYF
J gene: TRBJ2-7; clone size: many; D gene: TRBD1; CDR3 length: 17; V gene: TRBV15; CDR3 DNA: TGTGCCACCAGCAGAGAGAGGGGGACAGGGCTAGCCTACGAGCAGTACTTC; CDR3 protein: CATSRERGTGLAYEQYF
J gene: TRBJ2-5; clone size: NA; D gene: NA; CDR3 length: 14; V gene: TRBV5-1; CDR3 DNA: TGCGCCAGCAGCTCGTCGACGGGTGGGGAGACCCAGTACTTC; CDR3 protein: CASSSSTGGETQYF